Below, one T cell receptor beta chain is given with its context. Its target is not known. The V gene's germline CDR1 is ENHRY and CDR2 SYGVKD. This CDR3 is 17 amino acids long. Unmatched junction bases numbered 16, after V lost 7 bases and J lost 2 bases. The data originate from a study of T cell responses to AZD1222 COVID-19 vaccine. Sequencing used immunoSEQ multiplex PCR; TCRdb keeps in-frame clones, though not all of them. The sample holds 130,000 or so clones, about 90% seen once. Study-level points and caveats: Spike-specific TCR breadth and depth rose after two AZD1222 doses.

The chain has TRBV10-3 and TRBJ1-2, with 7 bases that match TRBD1. The TCR sequence derives from an adult in good health. The source material was peripheral blood, sampled on day 0 of AZD1222 vaccination. This chain's CDR3 is CAITEDGTARGNYGYTF. CDR3 DNA sequence: TGTGCCATCACCGAAGACGGGACAGCGAGGGGGAACTATGGCTACACCTTC.